Each of the 9 T cell receptor beta chains below was sequenced from the same sample in a study of somatic mutations in cytotoxic T cells in rheumatoid arthritis. The protocol was immunoSEQ multiplex PCR, while the TCRdb copy is restricted to in-frame clones and leaves out a portion. The data show 12,000 to 15,000 clones, with 75% to 95% seen just once and over 15% held by the top ten. Input material: CD4+ T cells sorted from blood. The receptor source for this set is a man aged 65 to 79 with rheumatoid arthritis.

V usage is TRBV30 and J usage is TRBJ2-4, with a possible D match to TRBD2 (5 bases). CDR1 is GTSNPN and CDR2 is SVGIG in the germline V gene (reference sequence). Trimming cost V 0 bases and J 6 bases, with 9 bases left between them. The CDR3 has 13 residues. The CDR3 DNA sequence: TGTGCCTGGAGTGTGTTTGAGGGAAACATTCAGTACTTC. It codes for CAWSVFEGNIQYF. Based on the CDR3 plus reference TRBV30 and TRBJ2-4, the full variable domain is SQTIHQWPATLVQPVGSPLSLECTVEGTSNPNLYWYRQAAGRGLQLLFYSVGIGQISSEVPQNLSASRPQDRQFILSSKKLLLSDSGFYLCAWSVFEGNIQYFGAGTRLSVL.

CDR3 DNA sequence: TGTGCCAGCAGCTCTATGGGGTTAGCGGAGACCCAGTACTTC. This codes for CASSSMGLAETQYF. The chain combines TRBV4-2 with TRBJ2-5; tentative D call: TRBD2 (5 bases). Germline values: CDR1 LGHNA, CDR2 YNFKEQ. Trimming removed 5 bases from V and 5 bases from J, with 15 bases in between. This CDR3 is 14 amino acids long.

The chain's CDR3 is CASSAQGASNQPQHF. The DNA for the CDR3 is TGTGCCAGCAGTGCCCAGGGGGCTAGCAATCAGCCCCAGCATTTT. V is TRBV6-4 and J is TRBJ1-5; 8 bases map to TRBD1. Germline V gene lookup returns CDR1 MRHNA and CDR2 SNTAGT. The junction had 2 bases not matched to a gene; V was cut back by 4 bases and J by 0 bases. The length of the CDR3 is 15 residues.

The chain is built from TRBV5-1 and TRBJ1-2, with D perhaps matching TRBD1 (5 bases). The CDR3 covers 14 residues. Germline V CDR1 and CDR2: SGHRS, YFSETQ. The ends were cut back, 4 bases at V and 2 bases at J, with 12 bases in the middle. The CDR3 nucleotides are TGCGCCAGCAGCGGGGGGTTCCGGAACTATGGCTACACCTTC. Translation gives CASSGGFRNYGYTF. Together with reference TRBV5-1 and TRBJ1-2, the CDR3 gives the full variable domain: KAGVTQTPRYLIKTRGQQVTLSCSPISGHRSVSWYQQTPGQGLQFLFEYFSETQRNKGNFPGRFSGRQFSNSRSEMNVSTLELGDSALYLCASSGGFRNYGYTFGSGTRLTVV.

This clone appeared once. The chain has TRBV19 and TRBJ1-1, with TRBD1 matching over 7 bases. Trimming removed 5 bases from V and 6 bases from J; junction bases left unmatched: 12. The CDR3 is 15 amino acids. The germline V gene encodes CDR1 LNHDA and CDR2 SQIVND (reference sequence). For the CDR3, the DNA is TGTGCCAGTAGTCTAGGACAGGCGGGAGGAGCTGAAGCTTTCTTT. Amino acids: CASSLGQAGGAEAFF.

This chain links TRBV28 with TRBJ2-2; 7 nucleotides match TRBD1. CDR3 length: 15 residues. Germline CDR1 MDHEN, CDR2 SYDVKM. V trimming: 7 bases; J trimming: 0 bases; junction bases outside the gene matches: 5. The CDR3 nucleotides are TGTGCCAGCACCGTTACAGGGGCGAACACCGGGGAGCTGTTTTTT. This translates into CASTVTGANTGELFF.

The chain couples TRBV7-9 to TRBJ2-7; 7 nucleotides agree with TRBD1. The CDR3 is made up of 14 amino acids. Germline V gene data show CDR1 as SEHNR and CDR2 as FQNEAQ (reference sequence). Trimming removed 2 bases from V and 3 bases from J; junction bases left unmatched: 4. CDR3 residues: CASSLRTGLYEQYF. The CDR3 nucleotides read TGTGCCAGCAGCTTACGGACAGGTCTCTACGAGCAGTACTTC.

This clone is a singleton in its sample. The chain has TRBV7-3 and TRBJ2-1, with a possible D match to TRBD2 (6 bases). This CDR3 comprises 14 residues. Germline CDR1 reads SGHTA; CDR2 reads FQGTGA. V lost 1 base, J lost 6 bases, and 10 bases lay in between. The CDR3 DNA follows: TGTGCCAGCAGCTTAAAAGGCGGGGCCAATGAGCAGTTCTTC. It yields the protein CASSLKGGANEQFF.

The chain employs TRBV10-1 and TRBJ2-5, with 7 nucleotides matching TRBD1. The germline CDR1 and CDR2 sequences are WNHNN and SYGVQD (reference sequence). The junction had 4 bases not matched to a gene; V was cut back by 4 bases and J by 2 bases. The CDR3 sequence is 14 residues long. The CDR3 region is CASSVYRGQETQYF. The CDR3, as DNA: TGCGCCAGCAGTGTTTACAGGGGACAAGAGACCCAGTACTTC.